This note documents a single T cell receptor (beta chain) sequence. Its antigen is still unknown. The sample belongs to a study of beta chain features in type 1 diabetes. Study-level results: No resolution was reached here on whether HLA type influences TCRB rearrangement. The similarity of naive, central memory and Treg TCRB repertoires appeared greater among patients than among healthy donors. Shorter TCRB CDR3s, moderately but significantly so, were found in Type 1 diabetes patients in all four CD4+ subsets.

The germline gives CDR1 SNHLY, CDR2 FYNNEI. The V end lost 8 bases, the J end lost 5 bases, and 18 bases lay between the germline ends. This CDR3 contains 14 residues. Sorting that relied on CD45RO/CCR7/CD25/CD127/CD95/CD27 yielded CD4+ naive, central memory, regulatory and stem cell-like memory cells. Sorted populations were all over 95% pure. The investigators reverse transcribed all of the isolated RNA, so they sequenced expressed TCRB transcripts. The protocol was immunoSEQ multiplex PCR, while the TCRdb copy is restricted to in-frame clones and leaves out a portion. There are about 340,000 clones in the sample; 9.3% occur only once, and about 1% lies in the top ten.

The chain links TRBV2 to TRBJ1-1; D not certain. The clonotype originates from a man aged 25-45 years with type 1 diabetes. Sequenced input: central memory CD4+ T cells from blood. CDR3 bases: TGTGCCAGCCGGGCCGAGAGCGCGAGTACTGAAGCTTTCTTT. Its protein is CASRAESASTEAFF.